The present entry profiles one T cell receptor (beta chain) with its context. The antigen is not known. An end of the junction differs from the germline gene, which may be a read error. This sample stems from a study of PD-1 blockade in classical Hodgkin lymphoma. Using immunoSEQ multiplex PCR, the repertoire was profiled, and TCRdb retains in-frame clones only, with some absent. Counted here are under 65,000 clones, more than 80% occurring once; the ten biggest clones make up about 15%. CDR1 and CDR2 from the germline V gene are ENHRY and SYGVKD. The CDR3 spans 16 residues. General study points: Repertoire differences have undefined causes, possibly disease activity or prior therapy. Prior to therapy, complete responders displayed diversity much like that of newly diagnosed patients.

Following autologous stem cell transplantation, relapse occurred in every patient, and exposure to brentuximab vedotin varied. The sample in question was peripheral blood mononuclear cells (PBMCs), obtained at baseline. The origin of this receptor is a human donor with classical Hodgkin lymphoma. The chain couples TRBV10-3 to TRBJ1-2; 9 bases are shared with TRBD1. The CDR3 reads CASSSVTGTGNYGYTF. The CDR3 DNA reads TGTGCCAGCAGTTCCGTAACCGGGACAGGGAACTATGGCTACACCTTC.